These T cell receptor beta chains were read from a single sample in a study of T cell repertoires in aging, cancer and after chemotherapy. TCRdb independently ran MiXCR on the multiplex PCR reads; one entry per CDR3 protein. This sample carries around 13,000 distinct CDR3 sequences, 21% of them seen once, and the ten largest clones take 5.7%. Sequenced input: blood. These receptors all come from a human donor in good health. CDR3s include the opening cysteine and the closing phenylalanine or tryptophan. The order of the fields is V gene, D gene, J gene, clone size, CDR3 DNA, CDR3 protein. A D gene is named only where the DNA matches it firmly. Size values are once, few and many counts, or a class for expanded clones, and some rows have none.

TRBV19,TRBD1,TRBJ1-5,few,TGTGCCAGTAGTACCCTGGGGGCAGGGGGGAATCGTCAGCCCCAGCATTTT,CASSTLGAGGNRQPQHF
TRBV13,-,TRBJ1-1,few,TGTGCCAGCAGCTTTTCTGGACAGAGCCGCGAAGCTTTCTTT,CASSFSGQSREAFF
TRBV5-6,TRBD1,TRBJ1-1,-,TGTGCCAGCAGCTTGTGGCAGGGGGGGGTCACTGAAGCTTTCTTT,CASSLWQGGVTEAFF
TRBV20-1,-,TRBJ1-5,few,TGCAGTGCTAGTATAGGGACTAGCAATCAGCCCCAGCATTTT,CSASIGTSNQPQHF
TRBV25-1,TRBD1,TRBJ1-3,few,TGTGCCAGCAGTGCGGGGACAGGGTTTTTTCTCTCTGGAAACACCATATATTTT,CASSAGTGFFLSGNTIYF
TRBV27,-,TRBJ1-2,medium-sized,TGTGCCAGCAGTTTGGACAGTATCTCAGCTAACTATGGCTACACCTTC,CASSLDSISANYGYTF
TRBV4-1,-,TRBJ2-1,few,TGCGCCAGCAGCCAAGATTGGGTAGGGTCAAATGAGCAGTTCTTC,CASSQDWVGSNEQFF
TRBV20-1,-,TRBJ1-1,medium-sized,TGCAGTGCGAGTCCGGAAATAAACACTGAAGCTTTCTTT,CSASPEINTEAFF
TRBV27,-,TRBJ2-3,many,TGTGCCAGCGGGGGGATTATTAGCACAGATACGCAGTATTTT,CASGGIISTDTQYF
TRBV6-5,-,TRBJ2-2,medium-sized,TGTGCCAGCAGAACAACAGCGAACACCGGGGAGCTGTTTTTT,CASRTTANTGELFF
TRBV7-2,TRBD2,TRBJ2-3,many,TGTGCCAGCAGCACGCGGGGGGGCCTCACAGATACGCAGTATTTT,CASSTRGGLTDTQYF
TRBV6-2/TRBV6-3,-,TRBJ1-1,few,TGTGCCAGCCAGGAGGTAGGGGGGCGGATCACTGAAGCTTTCTTT,CASQEVGGRITEAFF
TRBV19,TRBD1,TRBJ1-1,medium-sized,TGTGCCAGTAGTAGGGGACAGGCGGGGCCAGAAGCTTTCTTT,CASSRGQAGPEAFF
TRBV6-1,TRBD1,TRBJ1-2,many,TGTGCCAGCACCTGGGGACAGGGGTTTGGGGCTAACTATGGCTACACCTTC,CASTWGQGFGANYGYTF
TRBV10-3,TRBD1,TRBJ1-1,-,TGTGCCATCAGTCCCTGGACAGGTGAAGCTTTCTTT,CAISPWTGEAFF
TRBV5-1,-,TRBJ1-1,-,TGCGCCAGCAGCCTCATTGAGTATGTCTCTCTGAACACTGAAGCTTTCTTT,CASSLIEYVSLNTEAFF
TRBV2,TRBD1,TRBJ1-6,-,TGTGCCAGCAAGGAAGAGACAGGGATTGGTTCACCCCTCCACTTT,CASKEETGIGSPLHF
TRBV5-1,-,TRBJ2-1,-,TGCGCCAGCAGCCCCCTCGAGAGAGAATACAATGAGCAGTTCTTC,CASSPLEREYNEQFF
TRBV30,-,TRBJ1-5,many,TGTGCCTGGAGCTGGGGGCGCCGGCAGCCCCAGCATTTT,CAWSWGRRQPQHF
TRBV5-5,-,TRBJ1-2,medium-sized,TGTGCCAGCAGCTCTGGGAATGGGGCCTATGGCTACACCTTC,CASSSGNGAYGYTF
TRBV6-1,TRBD1,TRBJ2-1,many,TGTGCCAGCATTTCGGACAGGATCGTATACAATGAGCAGTTCTTC,CASISDRIVYNEQFF
TRBV12-3/TRBV12-4,TRBD1,TRBJ1-2,many,TGTGCCAGCAGTCTAACCCGTACAGGGGGCCATGGCTACACCTTC,CASSLTRTGGHGYTF
TRBV19,-,TRBJ1-1,many,TGTGCCAGTAGCTGGGGGCCGAACACTGAAGCTTTCTTT,CASSWGPNTEAFF
TRBV20-1,-,TRBJ2-3,-,TGCAGTGTTCCGGGGAGCACAGATACGCAGTATTTT,CSVPGSTDTQYF
TRBV27,-,TRBJ1-1,many,TGTGCCAGCAGTACAACAGGTAACGTAGGCGCTGAAGCTTTCTTT,CASSTTGNVGAEAFF
TRBV30,-,TRBJ2-2,medium-sized,TGTGCCTGGAGTGTACCCCCCGGGGAGCTGTTTTTT,CAWSVPPGELFF
TRBV5-6,-,TRBJ1-1,few,TGTGCCAGCAGCTTGGGACACCGACTGAACACTGAAGCTTTCTTT,CASSLGHRLNTEAFF
TRBV7-9,-,TRBJ2-7,-,TGTGCCAGCAGCTATAGTGGGTCGGGTAGGGCCTACGAGCAGTACTTC,CASSYSGSGRAYEQYF
TRBV18,-,TRBJ2-3,-,TGTGCCAGCTCGCCGTTCGGTTGGGCAGATACGCAGTATTTT,CASSPFGWADTQYF
TRBV10-3,-,TRBJ2-7,many,TGTGCCACCGGTAGGGGGGACGGGTCTTACGAGCAGTACTTC,CATGRGDGSYEQYF
TRBV4-2,-,TRBJ2-1,-,TGTGCCAGCAGGGTCAGTACAAATGAGCAGTTCTTC,CASRVSTNEQFF
TRBV13,TRBD1,TRBJ2-7,few,TGTGCCAGCAGCTCTGAAACAGGGGACCAGTACGAGCAGTACTTC,CASSSETGDQYEQYF
TRBV7-2,-,TRBJ1-6,once,TGTGCCAGCAGCTTTTATAATTCAACCCTCCACTTT,CASSFYNSTLHF
TRBV7-6,TRBD2,TRBJ2-2,many,TGTGCCAGCAGCTTAGCGGGCCAGCGGGGGAGCGGGGAGCTGTTTTTT,CASSLAGQRGSGELFF
TRBV20-1,-,TRBJ2-5,few,TGCAGTGCTAGAGATCGGGACTTTCGAGAGACCCAGTACTTC,CSARDRDFRETQYF
TRBV11-2,-,TRBJ2-6,many,TGTGCCAGCAGCCCACAGGGTCCTGGATCTGGGGCCAACGTCCTGACTTTC,CASSPQGPGSGANVLTF
TRBV5-6,-,TRBJ1-2,many,TGTGCCAGCAGCTTGAACAGGGTCTATGGCTACACCTTC,CASSLNRVYGYTF
TRBV20-1,-,TRBJ2-5,-,TGCAGTGCTAGGGGGGGTACAGGGACGAAGAGGACCCAGTACTTC,CSARGGTGTKRTQYF
TRBV19,TRBD1,TRBJ2-7,once,TGTGCCACCCGGGACAGCTACGAGCAGTACTTC,CATRDSYEQYF
TRBV5-4,TRBD1,TRBJ2-5,-,TGTGCCAGCAGTTACAGGGGAGAAGAGACCCAGTACTTC,CASSYRGEETQYF
TRBV19,-,TRBJ1-5,many,TGTGCCAGTACCCCGACAGGTCAAAACGGGAATCAGCCCCAGCATTTT,CASTPTGQNGNQPQHF
TRBV15,-,TRBJ1-6,medium-sized,TGTGCCACCAGCAGAGATCCCGCGAATTCACCCCTCCACTTT,CATSRDPANSPLHF
TRBV4-2,-,TRBJ1-6,-,TGTGCCAGCAGCCAGGGTGTGAGCTCCTATAATTCACCCCTCCACTTT,CASSQGVSSYNSPLHF
TRBV6-4,-,TRBJ2-3,few,TGTGCCAGCAACCTAGCAGGCACAGATACGCAGTATTTT,CASNLAGTDTQYF
TRBV7-2,-,TRBJ1-3,-,TGTGCCAGCAGCTTAAGAGGGGCCTCTGGAAACACCATATATTTT,CASSLRGASGNTIYF
TRBV7-9,-,TRBJ1-1,-,TGTGCCAGCAGCTACGGGACCCCCTCCCCTGAAGCTTTCTTT,CASSYGTPSPEAFF
TRBV7-9,-,TRBJ2-7,few,TGTGCCAGCAGCTTAGTCGTAGGACAGGGAGGGGACGAGCAGTACTTC,CASSLVVGQGGDEQYF
TRBV19,TRBD1,TRBJ1-2,-,TGTGCCAGTAATATCCTGGGACAGGTGAATTACTATGGCTACACCTTC,CASNILGQVNYYGYTF
TRBV10-1,-,TRBJ2-1,many,TGCGCCAGCAGGAATGAGCAGTTCTTC,CASRNEQFF
TRBV7-6,-,TRBJ2-7,medium-sized,TGTGCCAGCAGCTTGTCGGACGAGCAGTACTTC,CASSLSDEQYF
TRBV6-2/TRBV6-3,-,TRBJ2-2,many,TGTGCCAGCATTGCAGGGACCGCGAACACCGGGGAGCTGTTTTTT,CASIAGTANTGELFF
TRBV7-9,-,TRBJ2-5,-,TGTGCCAGCAGCATCGGGACCACGGGAGAGACCCAGTACTTC,CASSIGTTGETQYF
TRBV5-1,TRBD1,TRBJ2-7,-,TGCGCCAGCAGCTTGGTGACAGGGATCAACGAGCAGTACTTC,CASSLVTGINEQYF